The 21 T cell receptor beta chains in this list originate from one sample, sequenced in a study of T-cell memory formation after mild COVID-19. TCRdb analysed the 5' RACE reads with MiXCR anew, one entry per CDR3 protein. The sample has about 140,000 distinct CDR3 sequences; 6% to 6.5% are singletons. The sequencing input was PBMCs or a T cell subset sorted from them (not recorded which). The receptors were sampled from an adult woman who had mild COVID-19 (a few samples of this study predate the infection). Cell type and time point are not known.

This clonotype was picked up many times. V gene TRBV3-1 combines with J gene TRBJ2-7; no firm D call. The CDR3 covers 11 residues. V gave up 2 bases and J gave up 1 base, with 0 bases separating them. Germline V gene data show CDR1 as LGHDT and CDR2 as YNNKEL (reference sequence). The CDR3 DNA sequence: TGTGCCAGCAGCCAATCCTACGAGCAGTACTTC. This codes for CASSQSYEQYF.

A few counts support this clonotype. CDR3 nucleotide sequence: TGTGCCTGGAGTCCCCCCGGGGGCAGGGGGGCCCTCACAGATACGCAGTATTTT. As protein: CAWSPPGGRGALTDTQYF. The J gene is TRBJ2-3, the V gene TRBV30, with D tentatively TRBD1 (7 bases). Germline lookup yields CDR1 GTSNPN and CDR2 SVGIG (reference sequence). The V end lost 2 bases, the J end lost 2 bases, and 23 bases lay between the germline ends. The CDR3 length is 18 residues.

This clonotype was seen a few times. This chain uses TRBV18 with TRBJ2-7, with 7 bases aligning to TRBD1. The CDR3 is 15 residues long. V shed 4 bases and J 0 bases; nucleotides not matched to a gene: 6. Germline-derived CDR1 and CDR2 are KGHSH and LQKENI. The CDR3 region has the DNA TGTGCCAGCTCACTTAGGACAGGTAGCTCCTACGAGCAGTACTTC. This encodes CASSLRTGSSYEQYF.

This clonotype was observed a handful of times. The V gene is TRBV20-1, the J gene TRBJ1-1; tentatively, D is TRBD1 (6 bases). Trimming took off 3 bases at V and 4 bases at J, with 15 bases between the two ends. CDR1 DFQATT and CDR2 SNEGSKA come from the germline V gene (reference sequence). The CDR3 has 14 amino acids. The CDR3 DNA reads TGCAGTGCTAGGACCGGGACAATTTTCACTGAAGCTTTCTTT. It encodes CSARTGTIFTEAFF.

There are many counts of this clonotype. This chain connects TRBV11-1 to TRBJ2-3; no firm D call. The germline CDR1 and CDR2 sequences are SGHAT and FQDESV (reference sequence). CDR3 length: 15 residues. The V gene lost 1 base and the J gene lost 3 bases, with 11 bases spanning the gap. CDR3 sequence: CASSLESRPTDTQYF. DNA for the CDR3: TGTGCCAGCAGCTTAGAATCCAGGCCGACAGATACGCAGTATTTT.

This clonotype was detected ten times or more. The chain is built from TRBV20-1 and TRBJ1-1; unclear D gene. With 1 base removed from V and 6 bases from J, the gap between germline ends came to 15 bases. The CDR3 covers 14 residues. Germline V gene lookup returns CDR1 DFQATT and CDR2 SNEGSKA (reference sequence). The CDR3 DNA reads TGCAGTGCTAGAGGCCCGAACAGAGACGCTGAAGCTTTCTTT. It codes for CSARGPNRDAEAFF.

This clonotype occurred many times. The chain employs TRBV5-6 and TRBJ1-6, with D possibly matching TRBD1 (6 bases). The CDR3 covers 17 residues. From germline, CDR1 is SGHDT and CDR2 YYEEEE. V lost 5 bases and J lost 2, with 17 bases in between. This CDR3 reads CASSGEPGAPYNSPLHF. Written as DNA, the CDR3 is TGTGCCAGCAGTGGGGAGCCGGGGGCCCCCTATAATTCACCCCTCCACTTT. The full variable domain, completed using reference TRBV5-6 and TRBJ1-6, is DAGVTQSPTHLIKTRGQQVTLRCSPKSGHDTVSWYQQALGQGPQFIFQYYEEEERQRGNFPDRFSGHQFPNYSSELNVNALLLGDSALYLCASSGEPGAPYNSPLHFGNGTRLTVT.

This clonotype was detected ten times or more. The chain recombines TRBV7-2 with TRBJ2-3; 7 bases fit TRBD2. Germline V lookup: CDR1 SGHTA, CDR2 FQGNSA. The CDR3 covers 15 residues. V trimming: 2 bases; J trimming: 6 bases; junction bases outside the gene matches: 8. This CDR3 is CASSLSGRAWDTQYF. The CDR3 DNA follows: TGTGCCAGCAGCTTAAGTGGGAGGGCCTGGGATACGCAGTATTTT.

In this sample, this clonotype turned up many times. The chain employs TRBV20-1 and TRBJ1-5; no clear D. The germline CDR1 and CDR2 sequences are DFQATT and SNEGSKA (reference sequence). V was pared by 3 bases and J by 1 base, with 10 bases between. This CDR3 has 14 residues. The CDR3 nucleotides are TGCAGTGCTAGGAAGGGTATGAGCAATCAGCCCCAGCATTTT. It encodes CSARKGMSNQPQHF.

This clonotype was seen at least ten times. The chain is built from TRBV5-1 and TRBJ2-1; no definite D call. The CDR3 extends over 16 amino acids. Trimming left V 4 bases short and J 0 bases short, with 14 bases between. CDR1 and CDR2 from the germline V gene are SGHRS and YFSETQ. The CDR3 reads CASSPTGTPSYNEQFF. CDR3 DNA sequence: TGCGCCAGCAGCCCAACCGGAACCCCCTCCTACAATGAGCAGTTCTTC.

The chain links TRBV14 to TRBJ2-1; 13 nucleotides align to TRBD2. V gave up 6 bases and J gave up 6 bases; unmatched junction bases: 8. The CDR3 is 16 residues long. Germline values: CDR1 SGHDN, CDR2 FVKESK. CDR3 DNA sequence: TGTGCCAGCAGACGACTAGCGGGAGGAGGGGCCAATGAGCAGTTCTTC. It is translated as CASRRLAGGGANEQFF.

CDR3 DNA: TGTGCCAGCAGTTTTACCGGCAATGAGCAGTTCTTC. Translating gives CASSFTGNEQFF. The rearrangement uses TRBV7-2 and TRBJ2-1; D call uncertain. V was pared by 6 bases and J by 6 bases, with 9 bases between. Germline V gene sequence: CDR1 SGHTA, CDR2 FQGNSA. The CDR3 has 12 amino acids. The full variable domain, its missing parts supplied by reference TRBV7-2 and TRBJ2-1, is GAGVSQSPSNKVTEKGKDVELRCDPISGHTALYWYRQSLGQGLEFLIYFQGNSAPDKSGLPSDRFSAERTGGSVSTLTIQRTQQEDSAVYLCASSFTGNEQFFGPGTRLTVL.

This clonotype was observed a handful of times. The V gene is TRBV5-1, the J gene TRBJ1-1; the D gene is possibly TRBD1 (6 bases). The ends were cut back, 4 bases at V and 0 bases at J, with 16 bases in the middle. This CDR3 spans 16 amino acids. Germline V gene lookup returns CDR1 SGHRS and CDR2 YFSETQ. The CDR3 protein is CASSANRVPMNTEAFF. The DNA for the CDR3 is TGCGCCAGCAGCGCTAACAGGGTCCCGATGAACACTGAAGCTTTCTTT.

This clonotype was seen a few times. J is TRBJ2-1 and V is TRBV29-1, with TRBD2 as a possible D gene (6 bases). CDR1 SQVTM and CDR2 ANQGSEA come from the germline V gene. The ends were cut back, 0 bases at V and 4 bases at J, with 13 bases in the middle. The CDR3 covers 15 residues. The CDR3: CSVEDAGMWYNEQFF. In DNA, the CDR3 is TGCAGCGTTGAAGATGCGGGAATGTGGTACAATGAGCAGTTCTTC.

This clonotype was counted only a few times. The chain couples TRBV4-3 to TRBJ1-4; D remains unclear. The germline V gene encodes CDR1 LGHNA and CDR2 YSLEER. V was trimmed by 1 base and J by 0 bases, leaving 9 bases between them. This CDR3 spans 16 amino acids. The CDR3 DNA reads as TGCGCCAGCAGCCAAGCCCGACACACAACTAATGAAAAACTGTTTTTT. It is translated as CASSQARHTTNEKLFF.

In its sample, this clonotype was seen many times. The chain combines TRBV7-3 with TRBJ2-1; 10 bases agree with TRBD2. The CDR3 covers 16 residues. The ends lost 5 bases at V and 2 bases at J; junction bases unmatched: 6. Germline lookup yields CDR1 SGHTA and CDR2 FQGTGA. In nucleotides, the CDR3 is TGTGCCAGCAGCAGGGGACTAGCGCAAACCTACAATGAGCAGTTCTTC. Its protein is CASSRGLAQTYNEQFF.

This clonotype showed up many times. The V and J genes are TRBV7-6 and TRBJ2-1; the D gene could be TRBD1 or TRBD2 (5 bases each). The germline CDR1 and CDR2 sequences are SGHVS and FNYEAQ. V lost 1 base and J 0 bases, leaving 7 bases between the germline ends. The CDR3 is 15 residues long. The CDR3 DNA reads TGTGCCAGCAGCTTAGTGGGGGACTCCTACAATGAGCAGTTCTTC. Translated, it gives CASSLVGDSYNEQFF.

The chain uses TRBV30 and TRBJ1-2; no reliable D call. Germline loops: CDR1 GTSNPN, CDR2 SVGIG (reference sequence). V was cut by 4 bases and J by 4 bases, with 16 bases left in between. CDR3 size: 14 residues. CDR3 region: CAWTPPGRFYGYTF. CDR3 sequence (DNA): TGTGCCTGGACCCCTCCGGGGAGGTTCTATGGCTACACCTTC.

This clonotype was recorded a few times. The V and J genes are TRBV20-1 and TRBJ2-6; perhaps TRBD2 as D (5 bases). The CDR3 runs 13 residues. Germline V gene sequence: CDR1 DFQATT, CDR2 SNEGSKA (reference sequence). Trimming removed 5 bases from V and 0 bases from J, with 5 bases in between. The CDR3 region has the DNA TGCAGTGCTCGGGGCTCTGGGGCCAACGTCCTGACTTTC. It specifies CSARGSGANVLTF.

This chain joins TRBV28 and TRBJ2-2; D remains ambiguous. The CDR3 consists of 12 residues. Germline V gene sequence: CDR1 MDHEN, CDR2 SYDVKM. Trimming cost V 7 bases and J 7 bases, with 10 bases left between them. The CDR3 loop reads CASTAPHGELFF. DNA for the CDR3: TGTGCCAGCACTGCTCCTCACGGGGAGCTGTTTTTT.

This chain links TRBV5-1 with TRBJ2-3; 8 bases agree with TRBD2. The V segment lost 7 bases and the J segment 1 base; nucleotides outside the gene matches: 5. Germline-derived CDR1 and CDR2 are SGHRS and YFSETQ. This CDR3 contains 14 residues. The CDR3 here is CASYLSGGTDTQYF. CDR3 DNA: TGCGCCAGCTACCTTAGCGGGGGCACAGATACGCAGTATTTT.